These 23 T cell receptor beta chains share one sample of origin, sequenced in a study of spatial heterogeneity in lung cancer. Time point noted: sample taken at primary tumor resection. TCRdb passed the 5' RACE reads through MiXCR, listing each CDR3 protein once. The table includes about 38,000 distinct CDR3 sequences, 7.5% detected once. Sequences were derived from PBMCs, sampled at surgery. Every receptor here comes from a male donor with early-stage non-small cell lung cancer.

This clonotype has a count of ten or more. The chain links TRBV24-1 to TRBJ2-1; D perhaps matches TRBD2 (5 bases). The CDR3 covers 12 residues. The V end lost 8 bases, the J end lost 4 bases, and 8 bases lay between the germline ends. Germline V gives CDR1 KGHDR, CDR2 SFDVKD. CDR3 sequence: CATMDFYNEQFF. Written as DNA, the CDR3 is TGTGCCACCATGGACTTTTACAATGAGCAGTTCTTC.

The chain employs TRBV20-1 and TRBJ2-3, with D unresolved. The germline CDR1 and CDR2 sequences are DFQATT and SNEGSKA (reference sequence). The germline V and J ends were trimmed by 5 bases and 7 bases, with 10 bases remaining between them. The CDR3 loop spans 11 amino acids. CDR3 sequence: CSAVIAYTQYF. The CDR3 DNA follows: TGCAGTGCTGTTATAGCTTATACGCAGTATTTT.

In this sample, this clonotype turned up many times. CDR3 coding DNA: TGTGCCAGCAGGGCGGGACAGGGGAATCAGCCCCAGCATTTT. It codes for CASRAGQGNQPQHF. The rearrangement joins TRBV6-1 to TRBJ1-5; 10 bases fit TRBD1. The length of the CDR3 is 14 residues. J was trimmed by 4 bases and V by 6 bases; bases with no gene match: 3. The germline gives CDR1 MNHNS, CDR2 SASEGT.

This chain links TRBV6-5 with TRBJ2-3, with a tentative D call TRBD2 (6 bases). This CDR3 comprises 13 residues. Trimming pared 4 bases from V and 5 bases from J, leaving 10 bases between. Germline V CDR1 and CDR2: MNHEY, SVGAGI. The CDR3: CASSSLGGDTQYF. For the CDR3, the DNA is TGTGCCAGCAGTTCCTTGGGAGGAGATACGCAGTATTTT.

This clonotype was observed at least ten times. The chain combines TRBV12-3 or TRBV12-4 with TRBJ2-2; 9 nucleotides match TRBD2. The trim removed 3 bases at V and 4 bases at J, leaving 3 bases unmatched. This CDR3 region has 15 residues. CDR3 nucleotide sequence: TGTGCCAGCAGTTTGGCTAGCGGGGCCACCGGGGAGCTGTTTTTT. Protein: CASSLASGATGELFF.

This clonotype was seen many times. The CDR3 protein is CSVWGSSRNTEAFF. The CDR3 region has the DNA TGCAGCGTTTGGGGCAGTAGCAGGAACACTGAAGCTTTCTTT. The chain combines TRBV29-1 with TRBJ1-1; D possibly corresponds to TRBD1 (5 bases). This CDR3 has 14 amino acids. Germline V gene data show CDR1 as SQVTM and CDR2 as ANQGSEA. V was clipped by 5 bases and J by 1 base, with 14 bases between them.

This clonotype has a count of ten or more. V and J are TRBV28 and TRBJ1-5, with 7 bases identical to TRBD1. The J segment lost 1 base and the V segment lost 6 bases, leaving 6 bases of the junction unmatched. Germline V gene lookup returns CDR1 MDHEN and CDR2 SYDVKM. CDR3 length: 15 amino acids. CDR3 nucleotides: TGTGCCAGCAGCAAGGGGGCGCACAGCAATCAGCCCCAGCATTTT. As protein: CASSKGAHSNQPQHF.

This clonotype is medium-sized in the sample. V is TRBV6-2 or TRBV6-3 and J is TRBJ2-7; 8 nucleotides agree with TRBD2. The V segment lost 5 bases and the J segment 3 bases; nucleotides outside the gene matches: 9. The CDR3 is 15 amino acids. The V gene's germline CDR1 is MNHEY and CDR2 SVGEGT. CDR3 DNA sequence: TGTGCCAGCAGTGGTGGGTCTAGCGGGCTCTACGAGCAGTACGTC. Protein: CASSGGSSGLYEQYV.

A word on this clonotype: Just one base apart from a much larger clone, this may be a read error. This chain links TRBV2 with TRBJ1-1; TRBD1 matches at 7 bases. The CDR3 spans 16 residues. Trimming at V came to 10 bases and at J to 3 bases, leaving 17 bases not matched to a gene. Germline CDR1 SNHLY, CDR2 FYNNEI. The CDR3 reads CATLQRDRIEYTEAFF. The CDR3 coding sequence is TGTGCCACCCTCCAGAGGGACAGAATTGAGTACACTGAAGCTTTCTTT.

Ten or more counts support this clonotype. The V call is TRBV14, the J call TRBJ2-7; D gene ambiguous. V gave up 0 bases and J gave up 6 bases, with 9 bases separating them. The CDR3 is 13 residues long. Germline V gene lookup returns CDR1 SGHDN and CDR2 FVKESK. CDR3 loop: CASSQESVREQYV. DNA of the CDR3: TGTGCCAGCAGCCAAGAGAGCGTGCGCGAGCAGTACGTC.

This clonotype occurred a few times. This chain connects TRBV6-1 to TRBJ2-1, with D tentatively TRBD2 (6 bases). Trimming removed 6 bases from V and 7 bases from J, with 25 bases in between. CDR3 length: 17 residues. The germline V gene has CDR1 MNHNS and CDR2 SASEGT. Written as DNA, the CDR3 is TGTGCCAGCAGCCGGTATTTTCGGGACTCCCCGGGGAATGAGCAGTTCTTC. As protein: CASSRYFRDSPGNEQFF.

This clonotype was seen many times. CDR3 DNA: TGTGCCAGCAGCTCCCTCAGGGAGAATACTGAAGCTTTCTTT. This gives the protein CASSSLRENTEAFF. V is TRBV11-2 and J is TRBJ1-1, with D perhaps TRBD1 (5 bases). V gave up 4 bases and J gave up 5 bases, with 14 bases separating them. The V gene's germline CDR1 is SGHAT and CDR2 FQNNGV. The CDR3 has 14 amino acids. Complete variable domain (other parts from reference TRBV11-2 and TRBJ1-1): EAGVAQSPRYKIIEKRQSVAFWCNPISGHATLYWYQQILGQGPKLLIQFQNNGVVDDSQLPKDRFSAERLKGVDSTLKIQPAKLEDSAVYLCASSSLRENTEAFFGQGTRLTVV.

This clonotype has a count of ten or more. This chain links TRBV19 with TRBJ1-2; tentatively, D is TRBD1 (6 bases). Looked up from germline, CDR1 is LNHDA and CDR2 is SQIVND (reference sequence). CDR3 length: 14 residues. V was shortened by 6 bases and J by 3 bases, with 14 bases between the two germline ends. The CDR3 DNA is TGTGCCAGTAGCGTCCGGGGGCGAGACTATGGCTACACCTTC. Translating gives CASSVRGRDYGYTF.

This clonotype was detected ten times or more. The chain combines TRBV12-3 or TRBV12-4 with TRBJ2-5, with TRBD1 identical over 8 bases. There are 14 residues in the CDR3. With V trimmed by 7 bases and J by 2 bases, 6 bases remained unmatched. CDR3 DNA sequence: TGTGCCAGCATAAGGACAGGGAGGCAAGAGACCCAGTACTTC. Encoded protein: CASIRTGRQETQYF.

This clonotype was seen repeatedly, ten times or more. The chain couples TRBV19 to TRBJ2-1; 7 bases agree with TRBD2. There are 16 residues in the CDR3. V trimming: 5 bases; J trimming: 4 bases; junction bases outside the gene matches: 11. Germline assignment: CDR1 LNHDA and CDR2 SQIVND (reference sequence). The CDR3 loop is CASSWAAGDTYNEQFF. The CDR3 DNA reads TGTGCCAGTAGTTGGGCGGCGGGAGATACTTACAATGAGCAGTTCTTC. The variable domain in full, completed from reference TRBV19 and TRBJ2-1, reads DGGITQSPKYLFRKEGQNVTLSCEQNLNHDAMYWYRQDPGQGLRLIYYSQIVNDFQKGDIAEGYSVSREKKESFPLTVTSAQKNPTAFYLCASSWAAGDTYNEQFFGPGTRLTVL.

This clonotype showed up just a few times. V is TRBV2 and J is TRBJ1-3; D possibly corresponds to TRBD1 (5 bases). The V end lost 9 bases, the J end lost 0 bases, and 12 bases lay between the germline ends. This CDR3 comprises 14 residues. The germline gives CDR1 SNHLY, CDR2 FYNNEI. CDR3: CARSRGDSGNTIYF. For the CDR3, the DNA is TGTGCCAGAAGCCGGGGGGACTCTGGAAACACCATATATTTT. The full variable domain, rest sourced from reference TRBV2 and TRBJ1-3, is EPEVTQTPSHQVTQMGQEVILRCVPISNHLYFYWYRQILGQKVEFLVSFYNNEISEKSEIFDDQFSVERPDGSNFTLKIRSTKLEDSAMYFCARSRGDSGNTIYFGEGSWLTVV.

CDR3 bases: TGTGCCAGCAGCTACGGGACAGCCTACGAGCAGTACTTC. As protein: CASSYGTAYEQYF. This chain connects TRBV7-9 to TRBJ2-7, with 7 bases lining up with TRBD1. Germline trimming cut 4 bases from V and 2 bases from J; bases unmatched to any gene: 2. The CDR3 totals 13 residues. Germline V gives CDR1 SEHNR, CDR2 FQNEAQ (reference sequence).

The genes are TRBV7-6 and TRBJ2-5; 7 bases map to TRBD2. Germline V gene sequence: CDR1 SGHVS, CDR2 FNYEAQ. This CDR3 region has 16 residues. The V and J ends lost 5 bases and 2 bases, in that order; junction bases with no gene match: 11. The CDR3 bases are TGTGCCAGCAGCCCACAGACTAGCTTGGAACAAGAGACCCAGTACTTC. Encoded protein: CASSPQTSLEQETQYF.

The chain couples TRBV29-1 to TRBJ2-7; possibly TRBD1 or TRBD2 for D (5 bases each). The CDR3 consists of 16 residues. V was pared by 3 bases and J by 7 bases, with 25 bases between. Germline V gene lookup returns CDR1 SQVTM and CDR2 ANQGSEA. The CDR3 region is CSVEGVHRTSGWEQYV. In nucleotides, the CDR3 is TGCAGCGTTGAGGGGGTTCATAGGACATCCGGGTGGGAGCAGTACGTC.

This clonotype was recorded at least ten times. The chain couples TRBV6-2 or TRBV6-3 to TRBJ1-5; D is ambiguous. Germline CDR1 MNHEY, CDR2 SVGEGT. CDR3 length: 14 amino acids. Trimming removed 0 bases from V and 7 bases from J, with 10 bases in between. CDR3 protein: CASSYSALSQPQHF. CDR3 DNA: TGTGCCAGCAGTTACTCCGCTCTATCCCAGCCCCAGCATTTT.

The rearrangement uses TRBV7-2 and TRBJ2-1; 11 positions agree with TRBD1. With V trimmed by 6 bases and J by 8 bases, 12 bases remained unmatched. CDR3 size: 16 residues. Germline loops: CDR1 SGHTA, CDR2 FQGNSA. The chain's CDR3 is CASSPRWGQGDYEQFF. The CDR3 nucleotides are TGTGCCAGCAGTCCACGGTGGGGACAGGGGGATTATGAGCAGTTCTTC. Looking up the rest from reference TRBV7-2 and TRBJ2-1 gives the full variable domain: GAGVSQSPSNKVTEKGKDVELRCDPISGHTALYWYRQSLGQGLEFLIYFQGNSAPDKSGLPSDRFSAERTGGSVSTLTIQRTQQEDSAVYLCASSPRWGQGDYEQFFGPGTRLTVL.

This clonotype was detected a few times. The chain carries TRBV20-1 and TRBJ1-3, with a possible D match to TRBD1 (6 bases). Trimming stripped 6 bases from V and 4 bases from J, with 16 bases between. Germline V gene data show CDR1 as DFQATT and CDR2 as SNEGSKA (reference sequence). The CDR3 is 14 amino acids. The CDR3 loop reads CSAEQGPLGNTIYF. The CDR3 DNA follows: TGCAGTGCGGAACAGGGACCCCTAGGAAACACCATATATTTT.

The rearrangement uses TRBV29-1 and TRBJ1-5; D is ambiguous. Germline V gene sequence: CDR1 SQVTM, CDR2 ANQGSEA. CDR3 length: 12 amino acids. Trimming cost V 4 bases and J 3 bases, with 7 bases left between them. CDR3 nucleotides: TGCAGCGTTGGAGTGGACAATCAGCCCCAGCATTTT. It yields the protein CSVGVDNQPQHF.